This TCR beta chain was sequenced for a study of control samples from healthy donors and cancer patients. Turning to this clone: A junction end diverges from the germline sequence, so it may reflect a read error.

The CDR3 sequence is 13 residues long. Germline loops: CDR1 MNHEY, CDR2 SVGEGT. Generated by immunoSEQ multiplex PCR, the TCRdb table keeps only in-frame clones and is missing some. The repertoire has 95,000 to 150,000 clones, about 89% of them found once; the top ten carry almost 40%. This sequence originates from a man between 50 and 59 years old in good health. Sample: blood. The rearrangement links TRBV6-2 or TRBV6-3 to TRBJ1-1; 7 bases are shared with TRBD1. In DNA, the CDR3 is TGTGCCAGCATTTACCCAGGGGGGGGAGAGGCTTTCTTT. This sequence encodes CASIYPGGGEAFF.